The source of this T cell receptor (beta chain) is a study of blood T cell repertoires in COVID-19. All enrollees were about 18 to 89 years old and from under 25 US areas. Cohort assignment relied on participant-reported clinical history. Clones were read by immunoSEQ multiplex PCR, and TCRdb kept only the in-frame ones, dropping some. The table lists 430,000 or so clones, more than 75% of them singletons. V shed 3 bases and J 10 bases; nucleotides not matched to a gene: 14. The CDR3 contains 16 residues. The V gene's germline CDR1 is ENHRY and CDR2 SYGVKD. This clonotype was obtained from a woman aged 40-49 years who had recovered from COVID-19. Sequencing was done on a sample of PBMCs or T cells enriched from blood (not recorded which). The J gene is TRBJ2-1, the V gene TRBV10-3; 8 positions agree with TRBD2. CDR3 DNA sequence: TGTGCCATCAGTGATATCGGCGGGAGGAAGGTTTGGGAGCAGTTCTTC. It is translated as CAISDIGGRKVWEQFF.